A selection of T cell receptor beta chains follows, all from one sample in a study of blood T cell repertoires in COVID-19. TCRdb keeps only in-frame clones here, not all; method: immunoSEQ multiplex PCR. Altogether 390,000 or so clones are present, around 87% being singletons, with the ten largest covering about 10%. Source material: peripheral blood. These receptors all stem from a woman aged 30 to 39 with COVID-19, enrolled during active disease. CDR3s include the opening cysteine and the closing phenylalanine or tryptophan. A D gene is named only where the DNA matches it firmly. Clone size is not always given. Where it is, it says once, few, many or a class for expanded clones.

D	size	V	J	CDR3	DNA
.	.	TRBV5-1	TRBJ2-7	CASSFVQGGEQYF	TGCGCCAGCAGCTTTGTACAGGGCGGGGAGCAGTACTTC
.	.	TRBV30	TRBJ1-5	CAWAGGGGQPQHF	TGTGCCTGGGCAGGTGGGGGAGGTCAGCCCCAGCATTTT
TRBD1	.	TRBV6-5	TRBJ1-6	CASRGGQNNSPLHF	TGTGCCAGCAGGGGGGGACAGAACAATTCACCCCTCCACTTT
.	.	TRBV9	TRBJ2-1	CASSVVEYNEQFF	TGTGCCAGCAGCGTAGTTGAGTACAATGAGCAGTTCTTC
TRBD1	.	TRBV5-5	TRBJ1-6	CASSSGQDNSPLHF	TGTGCCAGCAGCTCGGGACAGGATAATTCACCCCTCCACTTT
.	.	TRBV11-2	TRBJ2-1	CASSLVGVPGPYNEQFF	TGTGCCAGCAGCTTAGTCGGGGTTCCCGGCCCCTACAATGAGCAGTTCTTC
TRBD2	.	TRBV13	TRBJ2-2	CASSRPAGANTGELFF	TGTGCCAGCAGTAGGCCGGCGGGAGCGAACACCGGGGAGCTGTTTTTT
.	.	TRBV7-3	TRBJ2-1	CASSPSGLPQEQFF	TGTGCCAGCAGCCCGTCGGGACTTCCTCAGGAGCAGTTCTTC
.	.	TRBV27	TRBJ2-2	CASSSGYAGELFF	TGTGCCAGCAGTTCAGGGTACGCCGGGGAGCTGTTTTTT
TRBD2	.	TRBV4-2	TRBJ2-1	CASSQILGTSVYNEQFF	TGTGCCAGCAGCCAAATACTCGGGACTAGCGTATACAATGAGCAGTTCTTC
.	.	TRBV7-9	TRBJ2-7	CASSSSGAEQYF	TGTGCCAGCAGCTCTTCAGGGGCCGAGCAGTACTTC
.	.	TRBV6-5	TRBJ1-2	CASSINPGDDYGYTF	TGTGCCAGCAGTATCAATCCAGGGGATGACTATGGCTACACCTTC
TRBD2	.	TRBV5-1	TRBJ2-1	CASSSGLAGGYNEQFF	TGCGCCAGCAGCTCCGGACTAGCGGGAGGATACAATGAGCAGTTCTTC
.	.	TRBV29-1	TRBJ2-2	CSVDRGNTGELFF	TGCAGCGTTGACAGGGGCAACACCGGGGAGCTGTTTTTT
TRBD1	.	TRBV4-2	TRBJ1-2	CASSPGGTGVSLGYGYTF	TGTGCCAGCAGCCCCGGAGGGACAGGGGTTTCTTTGGGCTATGGCTACACCTTC
TRBD1	.	TRBV19	TRBJ2-2	CASSIGGTANTGELFF	TGTGCCAGTAGTATAGGTGGGACAGCGAACACCGGGGAGCTGTTTTTT
.	.	TRBV11-2	TRBJ2-1	CASRIEAGQEQFF	TGTGCCAGCAGAATTGAGGCAGGGCAAGAGCAGTTCTTC
TRBD1	.	TRBV27	TRBJ2-1	CASSLSQGRGQFF	TGTGCCAGCAGTCTTTCACAGGGGCGAGGGCAGTTCTTC
TRBD1	.	TRBV28	TRBJ2-6	CASSRQGGGANVLTF	TGTGCCAGCAGCCGACAGGGGGGTGGGGCCAACGTCCTGACTTTC
.	.	TRBV18	TRBJ1-2	CASSPDSGDGYTF	TGTGCCAGCTCACCCGACAGTGGGGATGGCTACACCTTC
TRBD2	.	TRBV24-1	TRBJ2-7	CATSDPGGELLKQYF	TGTGCCACCAGTGACCCCGGGGGGGAGCTGCTTAAGCAGTACTTC
TRBD1	.	TRBV11-3	TRBJ1-2	CASSLEPLRGRTYGYTF	TGTGCCAGCAGCTTAGAGCCCCTCAGGGGGCGGACCTATGGCTACACCTTC
.	.	TRBV5-1	TRBJ2-1	CASSLGRISYNEQFF	TGCGCCAGCAGCTTGGGGAGGATCTCCTACAATGAGCAGTTCTTC
TRBD1	.	TRBV6-2/TRBV6-3	TRBJ1-4	CASSSARRTGSNEKLFF	TGTGCCAGCAGTTCGGCCCGCCGGACAGGGAGTAATGAAAAACTGTTTTTT
.	.	TRBV7-2	TRBJ2-6	CASSTGSGANVLTF	TGTGCCAGCAGCACAGGGTCTGGGGCCAACGTCCTGACTTTC
TRBD2	.	TRBV30	TRBJ2-7	CAWRPGLAGEQYF	TGTGCCTGGAGACCGGGACTAGCGGGAGAGCAGTACTTC
TRBD1	.	TRBV10-1	TRBJ2-2	CASSLGQGHPRGTGELFF	TGCGCCAGCAGTTTGGGACAGGGCCACCCGAGGGGCACCGGGGAGCTGTTTTTT
.	.	TRBV27	TRBJ1-1	CASSMGGNTEAFF	TGTGCCAGCAGTATGGGAGGGAACACTGAAGCTTTCTTT
.	few	TRBV27	TRBJ2-7	CASSFRENNEQYF	TGTGCCAGCAGTTTTCGGGAGAACAACGAGCAGTACTTC
.	few	TRBV7-9	TRBJ1-1	CASSPARTEAFF	TGTGCCAGCAGCCCAGCCAGGACTGAAGCTTTCTTT
.	.	TRBV30	TRBJ1-1	CAWRGIGRDTEAFF	TGTGCCTGGAGGGGGATAGGGCGGGACACTGAAGCTTTCTTT
TRBD2	once	TRBV5-1	TRBJ2-5	CASSLVSRGGPRQETQYF	TGCGCCAGCAGCTTGGTTAGTCGGGGAGGGCCTCGGCAAGAGACCCAGTACTTC
.	.	TRBV19	TRBJ2-3	CASSIVSVDTQYF	TGTGCCAGTAGTATAGTTAGCGTTGATACGCAGTATTTT
TRBD1	once	TRBV18	TRBJ2-1	CASSPGQGAYNEQFF	TGTGCCAGCTCACCGGGACAGGGGGCGTACAATGAGCAGTTCTTC
TRBD1	.	TRBV18	TRBJ1-6	CASSQLSLTGQGINSPLHF	TGTGCCAGCTCACAGCTGAGTTTAACGGGACAGGGGATTAATTCACCCCTCCACTTT
.	.	TRBV4-1	TRBJ2-2	CASSPTPRANTGELFF	TGCGCCAGCAGCCCGACCCCTCGGGCGAACACCGGGGAGCTGTTTTTT
.	.	TRBV29-1	TRBJ2-7	CSAGGNDGSYEQYF	TGCAGCGCCGGGGGTAATGATGGGTCCTACGAGCAGTACTTC
.	.	TRBV13	TRBJ2-6	CASSWAPALSSGANVLTF	TGTGCCAGCAGCTGGGCGCCAGCTTTATCCTCTGGGGCCAACGTCCTGACTTTC
.	.	TRBV6-6	TRBJ1-5	CASSQQGVKNQPQHF	TGTGCCAGCAGCCAACAGGGAGTCAAAAATCAGCCCCAGCATTTT
.	.	TRBV7-9	TRBJ2-5	CASSLVPETQYF	TGTGCCAGCAGCTTAGTTCCGGAGACCCAGTACTTC
.	.	TRBV28	TRBJ1-5	CASSLVEEYQPQHF	TGTGCCAGCAGTTTAGTAGAGGAGTATCAGCCCCAGCATTTT
TRBD1	.	TRBV27	TRBJ2-7	CASSDTPGTGGYEQYF	TGTGCCAGCTCCGATACCCCCGGGACAGGGGGCTACGAGCAGTACTTC
.	.	TRBV7-2	TRBJ1-1	CASSPRGGRTAAFF	TGTGCCAGCAGCCCCCGGGGGGGGAGGACTGCAGCTTTCTTT
.	.	TRBV11-2	TRBJ1-6	CASSYSSYNSPLHF	TGTGCCAGCAGCTACAGCTCCTATAATTCACCCCTCCACTTT
.	once	TRBV7-9	TRBJ2-7	CASSPRDNYEQYF	TGTGCCAGCAGCCCCCGGGACAACTACGAGCAGTACTTC
TRBD2	.	TRBV9	TRBJ2-3	CASSKGLAGVADTQYF	TGTGCCAGCAGCAAAGGACTAGCGGGAGTGGCAGATACGCAGTATTTT
.	.	TRBV21-1	TRBJ1-6	CASIPRLPRGRISPLHF	TGTGCCAGCATTCCCCGGCTACCCAGGGGGCGTATTTCACCCCTCCACTTT
.	.	TRBV19	TRBJ2-2	CASSSQGQGGELFF	TGTGCCAGTAGTAGTCAGGGGCAAGGCGGGGAGCTGTTTTTT
.	.	TRBV6-5	TRBJ1-5	CASSPAGVMPQHF	TGTGCCAGCAGCCCGGCAGGGGTAATGCCCCAGCATTTT
TRBD2	.	TRBV30	TRBJ2-3	CAWGYGGGRAGEQYF	TGTGCCTGGGGCTACGGTGGAGGGAGGGCCGGTGAGCAGTATTTT